What follows is one T cell receptor beta chain and its context. No antigen is known for it. This sample is drawn from a study of T cells after yellow fever vaccination. At the level of the study: For low cell numbers, libraries were made with SMART-Seq v4 Ultra Low Input. General observations from the study: Weaker overall, the secondary response nonetheless peaked faster (day 5 versus 15).

Template switching by 5'RACE produced TCR cDNA, adding a universal primer site and UMIs. TCRdb re-called the 5' RACE reads with MiXCR, one entry per CDR3 protein. The table shows roughly 190,000 distinct CDR3 sequences, with around 10% occurring only once. The CDR3 spans 11 residues. CDR1 and CDR2 from the germline V gene are MNHNY and SVGAGI (reference sequence). The V end lost 8 bases, the J end lost 17 bases, and 18 bases lay between the germline ends. This receptor was taken from a man aged 18 to 29 who received the YFV17D yellow fever vaccine. Sequencing used CD8+ T cells sorted from PBMCs, obtained 15 days after the yellow fever booster vaccination. The genes are TRBV6-6 and TRBJ1-4; possible D gene TRBD1, 5 bases. CDR3 sequence (DNA): TGTGCCAGCCGGGACGTCTTGCTGTTTTTTTTT. This translates into CASRDVLLFFF.